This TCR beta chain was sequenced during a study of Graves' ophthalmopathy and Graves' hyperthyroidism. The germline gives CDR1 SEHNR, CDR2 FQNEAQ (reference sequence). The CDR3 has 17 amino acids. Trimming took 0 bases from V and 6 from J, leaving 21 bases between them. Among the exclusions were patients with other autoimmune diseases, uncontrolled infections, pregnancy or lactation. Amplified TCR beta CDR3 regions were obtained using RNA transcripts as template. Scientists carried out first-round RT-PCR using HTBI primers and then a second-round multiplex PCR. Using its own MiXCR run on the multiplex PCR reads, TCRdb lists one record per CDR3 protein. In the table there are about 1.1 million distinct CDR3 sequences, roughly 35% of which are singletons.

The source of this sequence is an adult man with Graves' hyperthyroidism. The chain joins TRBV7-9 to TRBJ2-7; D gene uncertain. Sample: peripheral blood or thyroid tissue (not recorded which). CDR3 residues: CASSLAVGISYKSEQYF. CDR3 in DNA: TGTGCCAGCAGCTTAGCTGTGGGGATATCCTACAAGAGCGAGCAGTACTTC. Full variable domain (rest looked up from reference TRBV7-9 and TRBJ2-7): DTGVSQNPRHKITKRGQNVTFRCDPISEHNRLYWYRQTLGQGPEFLTYFQNEAQLEKSRLLSDRFSAERPKGSFSTLEIQRTEQGDSAMYLCASSLAVGISYKSEQYFGPGTRLTVT.